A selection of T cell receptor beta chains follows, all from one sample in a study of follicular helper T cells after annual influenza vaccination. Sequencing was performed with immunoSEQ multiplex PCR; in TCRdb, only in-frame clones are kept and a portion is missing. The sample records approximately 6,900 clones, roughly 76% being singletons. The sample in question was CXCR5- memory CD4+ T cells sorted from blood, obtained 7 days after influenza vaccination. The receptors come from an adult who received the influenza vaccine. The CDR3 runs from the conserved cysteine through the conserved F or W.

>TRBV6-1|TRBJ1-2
CASQAGSNYGYTF
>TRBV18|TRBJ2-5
CASSPAGTGQETQYF
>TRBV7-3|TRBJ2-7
CASSPKTGPYEQYF
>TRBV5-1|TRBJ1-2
CASSLVSPAYGYTF
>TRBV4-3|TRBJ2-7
CASSQQTSGGGEQYF
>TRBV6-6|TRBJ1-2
CASKGTSEGGYTF
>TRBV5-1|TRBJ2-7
CASSDRALNEQYF
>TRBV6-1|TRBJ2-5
CASRGPVAGLSQYF
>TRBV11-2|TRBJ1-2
CASSRSTAGYGYTF
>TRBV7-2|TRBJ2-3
CASSSPGLRRTDTQYF
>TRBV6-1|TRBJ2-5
CASSGGPYQETQYF
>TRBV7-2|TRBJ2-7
CASSYRLAGPYEQYF
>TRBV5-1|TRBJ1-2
CASSLGQNYGYTF
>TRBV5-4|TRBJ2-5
CASSYRTGRAETQYF
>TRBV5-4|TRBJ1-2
CASSLGGDYGYTF
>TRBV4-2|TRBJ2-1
CASSQGDPRSDEQFF
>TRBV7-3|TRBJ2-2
CASSLSGTTGELFF
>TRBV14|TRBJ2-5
CASSQGPRRIIETQYF
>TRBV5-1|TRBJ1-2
CASSLAPHRTGRIGYTF
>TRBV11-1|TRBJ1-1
CASSFVGTGKTEAFF
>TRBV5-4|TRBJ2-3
CASSLVYTDTQYF
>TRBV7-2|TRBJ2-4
CASSLNGDSLAKNIQYF
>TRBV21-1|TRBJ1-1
CASRRGGKAFF
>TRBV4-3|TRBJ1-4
CASSQVGGEKLFF
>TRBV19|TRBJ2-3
CASSFQGTDTQYF
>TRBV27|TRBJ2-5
CASSSSGSRETQYF